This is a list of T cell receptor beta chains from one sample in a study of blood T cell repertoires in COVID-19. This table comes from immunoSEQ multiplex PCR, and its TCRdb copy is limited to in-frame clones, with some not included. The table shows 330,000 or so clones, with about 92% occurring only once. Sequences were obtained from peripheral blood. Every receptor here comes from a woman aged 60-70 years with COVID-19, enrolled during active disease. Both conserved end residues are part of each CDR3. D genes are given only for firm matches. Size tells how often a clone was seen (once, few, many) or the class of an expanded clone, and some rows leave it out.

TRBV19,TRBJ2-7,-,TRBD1,CASSSGTGIYEQYF,TGTGCCAGTAGTTCTGGGACAGGGATCTACGAGCAGTACTTC
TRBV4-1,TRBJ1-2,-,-,CASSQAAVPGAVYGYTF,TGCGCCAGCAGCCAAGCTGCGGTGCCAGGGGCTGTATATGGCTACACCTTC
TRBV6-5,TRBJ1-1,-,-,CASSYYSRATEAFF,TGTGCCAGCAGTTACTATAGCAGGGCAACTGAAGCTTTCTTT
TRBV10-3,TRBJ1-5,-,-,CAISESWDTVPQHF,TGTGCCATCAGTGAGTCCTGGGACACCGTACCCCAGCATTTT
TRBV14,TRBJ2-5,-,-,CASSQAETQYF,TGTGCCAGCAGCCAAGCTGAGACCCAGTACTTC
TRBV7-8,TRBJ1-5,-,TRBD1,CASSPGTGGLGSQPQHF,TGTGCCAGCAGCCCGGGGACAGGGGGCTTGGGGAGTCAGCCCCAGCATTTT
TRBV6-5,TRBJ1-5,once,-,CASSYVGDFNQPQHF,TGTGCCAGCAGTTACGTCGGGGACTTCAATCAGCCCCAGCATTTT
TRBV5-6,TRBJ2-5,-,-,CASSPLQETQYF,TGTGCCAGCAGCCCCCTCCAAGAGACCCAGTACTTC
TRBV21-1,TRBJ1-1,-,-,CASSKDRQGGMFLKNTEAFF,TGTGCCAGCAGCAAAGATCGGCAGGGTGGTATGTTTTTAAAGAACACTGAAGCTTTCTTT
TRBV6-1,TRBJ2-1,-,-,CASSEAGVLYNEQFF,TGTGCCAGCAGTGAAGCGGGAGTACTCTACAATGAGCAGTTCTTC
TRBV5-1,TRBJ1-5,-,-,CASSLEGGNQPQHF,TGCGCCAGCAGCTTGGAGGGGGGGAATCAGCCCCAGCATTTT
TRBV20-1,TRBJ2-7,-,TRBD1,CSARKDRVHF,TGCAGTGCTAGAAAGGACAGGGTGCACTTC
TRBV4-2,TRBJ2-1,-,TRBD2,CASSQDMTSGSTYNEQFF,TGTGCCAGCAGCCAAGATATGACTAGCGGGAGTACCTACAATGAGCAGTTCTTC
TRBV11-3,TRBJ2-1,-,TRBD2,CASSLDGRGASYNEQFF,TGTGCCAGCAGCTTAGATGGGCGGGGGGCCTCCTACAATGAGCAGTTCTTC
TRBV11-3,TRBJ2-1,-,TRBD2,CASSLGSRAGSYNEQFF,TGTGCCAGCAGCTTAGGGTCTCGAGCGGGGTCCTACAATGAGCAGTTCTTC
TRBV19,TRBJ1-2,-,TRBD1,CASRTTGDYGYTF,TGTGCCAGTAGGACGACAGGGGACTATGGCTACACCTTC
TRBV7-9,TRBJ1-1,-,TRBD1,CASSRQGLNTEAFF,TGTGCCAGCAGCCGACAGGGACTGAACACTGAAGCTTTCTTT
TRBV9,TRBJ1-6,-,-,CASSPQGGSYNSPLHF,TGTGCCAGCAGCCCACAAGGGGGTTCCTATAATTCACCCCTCCACTTT
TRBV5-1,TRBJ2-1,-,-,CASSLGGAYNEQFF,TGCGCCAGCAGCTTGGGGGGCGCCTACAATGAGCAGTTCTTC
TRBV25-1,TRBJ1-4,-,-,CASSALYSNEKLFF,TGTGCCAGCAGTGCCCTCTATTCGAATGAAAAACTGTTTTTT
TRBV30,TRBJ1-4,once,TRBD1,CAWRTGSGANEKLFF,TGTGCCTGGAGGACAGGGTCTGGTGCTAATGAAAAACTGTTTTTT
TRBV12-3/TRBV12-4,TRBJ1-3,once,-,CASMSFGNTIYF,TGTGCCAGCATGAGTTTTGGAAACACCATATATTTT
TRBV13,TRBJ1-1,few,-,CASSLEGNTEAFF,TGTGCCAGCAGCCTCGAGGGGAACACTGAAGCTTTCTTT
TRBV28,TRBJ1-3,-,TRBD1,CASSRTGGENTIYF,TGTGCCAGCAGTCGGACAGGGGGTGAAAACACCATATATTTT
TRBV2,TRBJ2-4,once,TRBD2,CASTKDSGLAKNIQYF,TGTGCCAGCACCAAAGATAGCGGGCTAGCCAAAAACATTCAGTACTTC
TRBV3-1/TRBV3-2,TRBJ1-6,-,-,CASSRRGGPNIRNNSPLHF,TGTGCCAGCAGCCGAAGGGGGGGCCCGAATATACGGAATAATTCACCCCTCCACTTT
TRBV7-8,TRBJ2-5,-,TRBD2,CASSLQRTRAPQPGQETQYF,TGTGCCAGCAGCTTACAGAGGACTAGAGCTCCCCAACCGGGCCAAGAGACCCAGTACTTC
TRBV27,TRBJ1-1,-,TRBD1,CASSPARGRNTEAFF,TGTGCCAGCAGTCCGGCAAGGGGGCGGAACACTGAAGCTTTCTTT
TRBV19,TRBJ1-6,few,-,CASRHKNSPLHF,TGTGCCAGTAGGCACAAAAATTCACCCCTCCACTTT
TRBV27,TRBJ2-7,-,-,CASSITTPPYEQYF,TGTGCCAGCAGTATAACGACTCCGCCCTACGAGCAGTACTTC
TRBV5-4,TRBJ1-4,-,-,CASAPGTPSTNEKLFF,TGTGCCAGCGCACCCGGGACACCTTCAACTAATGAAAAACTGTTTTTT
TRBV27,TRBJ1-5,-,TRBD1,CASSNRQGQGAPQHF,TGTGCCAGCAGTAACCGACAGGGCCAAGGAGCGCCCCAGCATTTT
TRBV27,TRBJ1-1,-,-,CASRYSLQGEAFF,TGTGCCAGCAGATACAGCCTGCAAGGAGAAGCTTTCTTT
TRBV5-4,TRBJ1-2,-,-,CASSFPGRLKGYTF,TGTGCCAGCAGCTTCCCGGGGAGGCTAAAAGGCTACACCTTC
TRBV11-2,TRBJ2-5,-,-,CASSLTGPQETQYF,TGTGCCAGCAGCTTGACAGGCCCCCAAGAGACCCAGTACTTC
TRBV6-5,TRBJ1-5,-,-,CASRQLNQPQHF,TGTGCCAGCAGACAGCTTAATCAGCCCCAGCATTTT
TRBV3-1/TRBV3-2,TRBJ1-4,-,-,CASSQGTVTMEKLFF,TGTGCCAGCAGCCAAGGAACAGTCACGATGGAAAAACTGTTTTTT
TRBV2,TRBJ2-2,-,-,CASSTAGSAGELFF,TGTGCCAGCAGTACCGCAGGGTCGGCCGGGGAGCTGTTTTTT
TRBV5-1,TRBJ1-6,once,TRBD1,CASSFRDRDHSPLHF,TGCGCCAGCAGCTTCCGGGACAGGGATCACTCACCCCTCCACTTT
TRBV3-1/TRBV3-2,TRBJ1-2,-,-,CASSRGGAPGYTF,TGTGCCAGCAGCCGGGGGGGGGCACCTGGCTACACCTTC
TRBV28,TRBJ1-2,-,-,CATLDRNNYGYTF,TGTGCCACCCTTGACAGGAACAACTATGGCTACACCTTC
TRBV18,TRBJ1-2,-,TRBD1,CASSPFLQGVGRSYGYTF,TGTGCCAGCTCACCATTTTTACAGGGGGTTGGTCGGAGCTATGGCTACACCTTC
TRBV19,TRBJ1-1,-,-,CASSFSGKNTEAFF,TGTGCCAGTAGTTTCTCAGGGAAGAACACTGAAGCTTTCTTT
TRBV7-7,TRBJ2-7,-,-,CASSPGLGDEQYF,TGTGCCAGCAGCCCTGGTCTAGGGGACGAGCAGTACTTC
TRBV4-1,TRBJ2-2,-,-,CASSQTGSRVGTGELFF,TGCGCCAGCAGCCAAACGGGGTCAAGGGTCGGGACCGGGGAGCTGTTTTTT
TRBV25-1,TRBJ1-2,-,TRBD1,CASSPGQGANYGYTF,TGTGCCAGCAGCCCCGGACAGGGGGCTAACTATGGCTACACCTTC
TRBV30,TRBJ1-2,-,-,CAWSLGSPGYTF,TGTGCCTGGAGCTTGGGCAGCCCTGGCTACACCTTC
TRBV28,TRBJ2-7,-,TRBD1,CASSLLGDSFSYEQYF,TGTGCCAGCAGTTTACTAGGGGACAGCTTCTCCTACGAGCAGTACTTC
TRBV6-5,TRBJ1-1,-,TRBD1,CASSRPGTGEAFF,TGTGCCAGCAGCCGTCCCGGGACAGGGGAAGCTTTCTTT
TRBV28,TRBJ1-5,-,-,CASSFFVGVGNQPQHF,TGTGCCAGCAGTTTTTTTGTAGGGGTTGGCAATCAGCCCCAGCATTTT
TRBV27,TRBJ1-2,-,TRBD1,CASSLRDRGVYGYTF,TGTGCCAGCAGTTTGCGGGACAGGGGGGTTTATGGCTACACCTTC
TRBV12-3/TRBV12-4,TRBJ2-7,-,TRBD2,CASSLGTRAEQYF,TGTGCCAGCAGTTTAGGGACTAGGGCCGAGCAGTACTTC
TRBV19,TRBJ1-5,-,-,CASANGGSQPQHF,TGTGCCAGTGCCAACGGGGGAAGTCAGCCCCAGCATTTT
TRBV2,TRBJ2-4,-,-,CASSTGGITNIQYF,TGTGCCAGCAGCACCGGCGGAATTACGAACATTCAGTACTTC
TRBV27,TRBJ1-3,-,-,CASSSLQGKESGNTIYF,TGTGCCAGCAGTTCCCTCCAGGGAAAGGAGTCTGGAAACACCATATATTTT
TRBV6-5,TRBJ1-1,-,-,CASSTHLGENTEAFF,TGTGCCAGCAGTACCCACCTAGGGGAGAACACTGAAGCTTTCTTT
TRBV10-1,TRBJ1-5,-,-,CASRPGQTNQPQHF,TGCGCCAGCAGACCCGGACAGACCAATCAGCCCCAGCATTTT
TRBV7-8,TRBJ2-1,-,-,CASSAPGRDKAYNEQFF,TGTGCCAGCAGCGCCCCAGGCCGGGACAAAGCATACAATGAGCAGTTCTTC